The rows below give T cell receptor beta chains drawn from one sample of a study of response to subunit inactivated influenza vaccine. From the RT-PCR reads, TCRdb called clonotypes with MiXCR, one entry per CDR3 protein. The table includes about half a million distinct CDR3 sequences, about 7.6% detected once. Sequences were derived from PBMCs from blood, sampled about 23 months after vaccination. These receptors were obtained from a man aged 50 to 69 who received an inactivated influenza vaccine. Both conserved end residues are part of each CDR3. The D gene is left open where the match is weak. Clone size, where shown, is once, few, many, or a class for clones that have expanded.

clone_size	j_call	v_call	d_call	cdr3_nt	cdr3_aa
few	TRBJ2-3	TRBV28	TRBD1	TGTGCCAGCAGCTTACCCGCGTCCGGGACAGCCGGACGAGATACGCAGTATTTT	CASSLPASGTAGRDTQYF
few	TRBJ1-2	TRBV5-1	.	TGCGCCAGCAGCGACACACAGGGAGCGTATGGCTACACCTTC	CASSDTQGAYGYTF
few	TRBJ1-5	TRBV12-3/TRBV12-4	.	TGTGCCAGCAGAATTTGGAATCAGCCCCAGCATTTT	CASRIWNQPQHF
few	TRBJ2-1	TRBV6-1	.	TGTGCCAGCTCACAGGTGGTTCTGGGCAATGAGCAGTTCTTC	CASSQVVLGNEQFF
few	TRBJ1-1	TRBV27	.	TGTGCCAGCAGACAAACCGGGAGTAACACTGAAGCTTTCTTT	CASRQTGSNTEAFF
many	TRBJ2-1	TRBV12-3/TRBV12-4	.	TGTGCCAGCAGTTTGCCCCCTGGATCTGAGCAGTTCTTC	CASSLPPGSEQFF
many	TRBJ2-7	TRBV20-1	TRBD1	TGCAGTGCTAGAGAAGGGGGCGAATACGAGCAGTACTTC	CSAREGGEYEQYF
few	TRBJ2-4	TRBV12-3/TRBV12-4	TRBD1	TGTGCCAGCAGTCACCGACAGGGCCATCCTCTAGCCAAAAACATTCAGTACTTC	CASSHRQGHPLAKNIQYF
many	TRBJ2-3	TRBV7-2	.	TGTGCCAGCAGCTTTCAAACCACAGATACGCAGTATTTT	CASSFQTTDTQYF
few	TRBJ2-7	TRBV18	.	TGTGCCAGCTCACCAGGTGCAGGGGGGAACAACGAGCAGTACTTC	CASSPGAGGNNEQYF
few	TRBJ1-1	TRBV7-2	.	TGTGCCAGCAGCCAATCTAACTTGAACACTGAAGCTTTCTTT	CASSQSNLNTEAFF
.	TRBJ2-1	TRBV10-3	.	TGTGCCATCAAAGGCGGGGGCACGGACAATGAGCAGTTCTTC	CAIKGGGTDNEQFF